This T cell receptor (beta chain) emerged from a study of response to subunit inactivated influenza vaccine. The J segment lost 5 bases and the V segment lost 6 bases, leaving 13 bases of the junction unmatched. The CDR3 is 16 amino acids. Germline loops: CDR1 SQVTM, CDR2 ANQGSEA. A single record per CDR3 protein comes from TCRdb applying MiXCR to the RT-PCR reads. Altogether roughly 700,000 distinct CDR3 sequences are present, about 15% being singletons, with the ten largest covering approximately 10%. As to this clonotype: The antigen remains unidentified.

Overall study results and limits: Authors proposed each seasonal influenza vaccination draws in few new T cells.

This TCR was sampled from a man between 50 and 59 years old who received an inactivated influenza vaccine. V and J are TRBV29-1 and TRBJ2-2; 9 positions agree with TRBD1. Source: PBMCs from blood, taken 11 to 12 days after vaccination. The CDR3 coding sequence is TGCAGCGTCGGTCCGGGACAGGGTTCGCGGACCGGGGAGCTGTTTTTT. This translates into CSVGPGQGSRTGELFF.